Here is one T cell receptor (beta chain) with its context. Its antigen is unknown. The libraries were made with immunoSEQ version 4 in survey mode. Sequenced by immunoSEQ multiplex PCR; TCRdb stores in-frame clones only, minus some. Of roughly 41,000 clones in the sample, approximately 80% were seen once. This sample stems from a study of persistence of HIV-infected CD4 T cells. Germline V CDR1 and CDR2: SGHVS, FQNEAQ. V trimming: 5 bases; J trimming: 1 base; junction bases outside the gene matches: 6. The CDR3 runs to 16 residues. Lysates of CMV-infected fibroblasts at around 9.8 ug/mL stimulated these cells. Memory cells lacking CD40L and CD69 with high CD45RO were sorted. CD8-depleted PBMCs were stimulated 15 to 20 hours with anti-CD28/CD49d costimulation, CD40-blocking antibody and enfuvirtide. Study conclusions and caveats: Antigen-responding cells were enriched for degenerate expanded CDR3beta sequences. TCR analyses could not target the rare provirus-carrying CMV-responding cells.

The gene calls are TRBV7-8 and TRBJ2-2; TRBD1 aligns across 8 bases. Source: CD4+ T cells sorted from PBMCs after approximately 19-hour stimulation, taken from a patient who received antiretroviral therapy. The origin of this receptor is an adult man with HIV who was CMV-seropositive. The CDR3 bases are TGTGCCAGCAGCCTCCGGGACAGGCAGAACACCGGGGAGCTGTTTTTT. Translation: CASSLRDRQNTGELFF.